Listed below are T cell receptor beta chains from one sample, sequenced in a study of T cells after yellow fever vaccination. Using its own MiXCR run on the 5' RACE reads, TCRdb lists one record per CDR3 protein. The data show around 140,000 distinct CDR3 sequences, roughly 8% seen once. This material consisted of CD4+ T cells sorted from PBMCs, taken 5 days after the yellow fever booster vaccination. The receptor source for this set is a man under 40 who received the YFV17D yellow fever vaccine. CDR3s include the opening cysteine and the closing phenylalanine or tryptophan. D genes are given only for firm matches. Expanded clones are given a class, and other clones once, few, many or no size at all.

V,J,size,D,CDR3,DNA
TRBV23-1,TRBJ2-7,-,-,CASSQSQGSAAGEQYF,TGCGCCAGCAGTCAATCACAGGGTTCGGCCGCCGGGGAGCAGTACTTC
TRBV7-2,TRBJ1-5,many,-,CASSLGTVNQPQHF,TGTGCCAGCAGCTTAGGGACAGTCAATCAGCCCCAGCATTTT
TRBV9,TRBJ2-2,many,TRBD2,CASSVDLAGYTGELFF,TGTGCCAGCAGCGTAGACCTAGCGGGGTACACCGGGGAGCTGTTTTTT
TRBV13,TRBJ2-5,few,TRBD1,CASSLVRTGEETQYF,TGTGCCAGCAGCTTAGTGCGGACAGGGGAAGAGACCCAGTACTTC
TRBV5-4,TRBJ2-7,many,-,CASSLKGTGSTTVSRYEQYF,TGTGCCAGCAGCTTGAAGGGAACAGGGTCGACTACAGTCTCCCGCTACGAGCAGTACTTC
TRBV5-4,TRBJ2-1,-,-,CASSLAPGTSYNEQFF,TGTGCCAGCAGCTTGGCCCCCGGGACATCCTACAATGAGCAGTTCTTC
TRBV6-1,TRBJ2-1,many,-,CASSEGRGSASGGWHEQFF,TGTGCCAGCAGTGAAGGGAGGGGTAGCGCCAGTGGGGGTTGGCATGAGCAGTTCTTC
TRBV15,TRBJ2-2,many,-,CATRYTREAGELFF,TGTGCCACCAGATATACTAGGGAGGCCGGGGAGCTGTTTTTT
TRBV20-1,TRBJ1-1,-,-,CSARDPSPGTEAFF,TGCAGTGCTAGAGATCCTTCGCCGGGCACTGAAGCTTTCTTT
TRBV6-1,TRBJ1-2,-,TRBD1,CASSRDSINYGHTF,TGTGCCAGCAGCCGGGACAGCATTAACTATGGCCACACCTTC
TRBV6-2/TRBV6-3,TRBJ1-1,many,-,CASSYLGNTEAFF,TGTGCCAGCAGTTACCTGGGGAACACTGAAGCTTTCTTT
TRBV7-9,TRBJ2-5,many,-,CASSLVSREETQYF,TGTGCCAGCAGCTTAGTTAGCAGGGAGGAGACCCAGTACTTC
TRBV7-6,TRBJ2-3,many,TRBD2,CASSGVAGVSTDTQYF,TGTGCCAGCAGCGGGGTAGCGGGGGTTAGCACAGATACGCAGTATTTT
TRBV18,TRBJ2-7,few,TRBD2,CASSPGRSVSSGTYEQYF,TGTGCCAGCTCACCAGGCAGGTCTGTGTCTAGCGGCACCTACGAGCAGTACTTC
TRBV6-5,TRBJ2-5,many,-,CASSYQGRIGETQYF,TGTGCCAGCAGTTATCAGGGTCGAATCGGGGAGACCCAGTACTTC
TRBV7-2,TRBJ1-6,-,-,CASSLRTVSESPLHF,TGTGCCAGCAGCTTAAGGACAGTATCTGAATCACCCCTCCACTTT
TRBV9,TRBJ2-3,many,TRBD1,CASSARQGENTQYF,TGTGCCAGCAGCGCTAGACAGGGGGAGAATACGCAGTATTTT
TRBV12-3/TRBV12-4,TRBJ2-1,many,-,CASSLSPRLGEQFF,TGTGCCAGCAGTTTAAGTCCTAGGCTCGGTGAGCAGTTCTTC
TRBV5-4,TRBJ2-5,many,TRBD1,CASSSDRGQTQYF,TGTGCCAGCAGCTCGGACAGGGGGCAGACCCAGTACTTC
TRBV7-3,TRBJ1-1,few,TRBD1,CASSEQGDRVYEAFF,TGTGCCAGCAGCGAGCAAGGGGACAGGGTGTATGAAGCTTTCTTT
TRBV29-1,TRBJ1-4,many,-,CSVGSNEKLFF,TGCAGCGTTGGTTCGAATGAAAAACTGTTTTTT
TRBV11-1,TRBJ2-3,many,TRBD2,CASSLSSGRPHSTDTQYF,TGTGCCAGCAGCTTATCAAGCGGGAGACCTCATAGCACAGATACGCAGTATTTT
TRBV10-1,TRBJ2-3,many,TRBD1,CASSRDRATDTQYF,TGCGCCAGCTCCCGGGACAGGGCCACAGATACGCAGTATTTT
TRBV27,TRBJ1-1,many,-,CASSLRNLGNTEAFF,TGTGCCAGCAGTTTGCGGAATCTGGGGAACACTGAAGCTTTCTTT
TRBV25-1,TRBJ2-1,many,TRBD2,CASSGAGGYNEQFF,TGTGCCAGCAGTGGAGCGGGGGGGTACAATGAGCAGTTCTTC
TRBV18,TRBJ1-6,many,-,CASSTASNSPLHF,TGTGCCAGCTCTACCGCTAGTAATTCACCCCTCCACTTT
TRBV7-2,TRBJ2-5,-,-,CASSVLGVRETQYF,TGTGCCAGCAGCGTCCTGGGGGTCCGGGAGACCCAGTACTTC
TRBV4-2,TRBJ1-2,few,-,CASSQDLAVPYGYTF,TGTGCCAGCAGCCAAGATCTCGCAGTCCCGTATGGCTACACCTTC
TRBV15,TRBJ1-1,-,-,CATSRVNTEAFF,TGTGCCACCAGCAGAGTGAACACTGAAGCTTTCTTT
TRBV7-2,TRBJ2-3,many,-,CASSLERSDTQYF,TGTGCCAGCAGCTTAGAGCGATCAGATACGCAGTATTTT
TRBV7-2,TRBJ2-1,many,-,CASSDTASYNEQFF,TGTGCCAGCAGCGACACAGCGTCCTACAATGAGCAGTTCTTC
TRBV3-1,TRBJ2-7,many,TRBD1,CASTTGQGYEQYF,TGTGCCTCTACAACGGGACAGGGTTACGAGCAGTACTTC
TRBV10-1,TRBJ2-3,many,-,CASTKTGVTDTQYF,TGCGCCAGCACCAAGACGGGGGTCACAGATACGCAGTATTTT
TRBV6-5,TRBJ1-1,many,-,CASSYSGRGEAFF,TGTGCCAGCAGTTACTCGGGTAGGGGTGAAGCTTTCTTT
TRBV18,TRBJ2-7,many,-,CASSQALGYEQYF,TGTGCCAGCTCACAAGCCCTCGGATACGAGCAGTACTTC
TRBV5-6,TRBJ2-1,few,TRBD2,CASSDRDYYNEQFF,TGTGCCAGCAGCGACCGGGACTACTACAATGAGCAGTTCTTC
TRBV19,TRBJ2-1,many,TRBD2,CASTTSGYNEQFF,TGTGCCAGTACCACTAGCGGTTACAATGAGCAGTTCTTC
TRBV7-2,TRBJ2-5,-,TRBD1,CASSRDRGRETQYF,TGTGCCAGCAGCCGGGACAGGGGCAGGGAGACCCAGTACTTC
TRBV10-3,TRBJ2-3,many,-,CAIVGASTDTQYF,TGTGCCATCGTAGGGGCTAGCACAGATACGCAGTATTTT
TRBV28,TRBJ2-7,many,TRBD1,CASTPGQEASYEQYF,TGTGCCAGCACCCCAGGACAGGAGGCGTCCTACGAGCAGTACTTC
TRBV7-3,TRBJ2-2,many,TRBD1,CASSRDRVTGELFF,TGTGCCAGCAGCCGGGACAGGGTTACCGGGGAGCTGTTTTTT
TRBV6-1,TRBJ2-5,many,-,CASSAHFTGQETQYF,TGTGCCAGCAGTGCCCACTTCACAGGTCAAGAGACCCAGTACTTC
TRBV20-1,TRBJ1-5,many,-,CSASGFLAGSNQPQHF,TGCAGTGCTAGCGGGTTTCTGGCAGGTAGCAATCAGCCCCAGCATTTT